The present T cell receptor beta chain was sequenced within a study of T cell responses to AZD1222 COVID-19 vaccine (dated by TCRdb to about 2021). A note on the overall study: AZD1222 recipients whose second dose came at about 4 weeks and those whose second dose came at about 12 weeks were combined into one group, since spike-specific TCR depth and breadth did not differ between the two schedules. TCR sequencing covered more than 230 trial participants: 200 to 220 given two doses of AZD1222 and some 25 given two doses of MenACWY control vaccine. Trial participants were enrolled into age subgroups of 18-55, 56-69 and 70-plus years, which contained 148, 28 and 57 TCR-sequenced participants, respectively.

The junction shows trimming of 0 bases on V and 7 bases on J, plus 7 bases between the germline ends. From cysteine to phenylalanine, the CDR3 is 13 amino acids long. Only CDR3 DNA is held: 39 bases, read in frame from base 1. The paper as a whole reports these results and caveats: The 56-69-year group was small, and its depth increase did not reach significance, likely because of low power. The vaccine-associated CD4 TCRs covered the entire spike protein, and the dominant responses fell in regions 160-218 and 743-854. Because no day 14 peak-response samples were available, repertoires were characterized only after the peak T cell response. Participants were mostly white British and included more females than males, and it was suggested by the authors that clonal diversity may have been underestimated. Reportedly, close to half of the unique spike-specific TCRs recognized epitopes lying outside the regions that are mutated in the B.1.351 and B.1.1.7 variants. Conclusions about previously exposed vaccinees were limited because only five to seven AZD1222 recipients were SARS-CoV-2 seropositive at baseline. After two AZD1222 doses, spike-specific TCR breadth and depth were significantly higher than at day 0 and than in MenACWY recipients.

The CDR3 regions of human TCRbeta chains were subjected to immunosequencing. The paper's processing steps were these. TCRs in the repertoires were matched against a reference library of SARS-CoV-2-specific TCRs that had been generated with the MIRA antigen-specificity platform. Breadth was defined as the fraction of unique TCRs that were SARS-CoV-2-associated, and depth was defined as the fraction of total T cells that were SARS-CoV-2-associated. Each spike-specific TCR was assigned to its reactive spike region and to a CD4 or CD8 class using the MIRA data. Log10-transformed breadth and depth values were compared by one-way ANOVA with Sidak's multiple comparisons tests. TCRdb obtained this table from immuneACCESS and retained in-frame rearrangements with V and J assigned. These tables miss some clones; where compared with another copy, unresolved V genes account for less than half of the shortfall, and the remainder is unexplained. The DNA gave D and trimming, while V, J and clone size come from that table. This sample has 83,000 or so clones in its table, and roughly 83% of those were observed once. The ten largest clones add up to 8.5% to 10% of the sample.

Sample time point, as interpreted from the label and publication: baseline before first vaccination. Vaccinee samples were obtained from the UK trials COV001 and COV002, which included a single-blind randomized controlled phase 2/3 trial of AZD1222 (ChAdOx1 nCoV-19) in healthy adults. For TCRbeta chain sequencing, PBMC samples from trial participants were taken at day 0 and at day 28 after the second dose. Comments on this clone: The antigen it recognizes is unknown. One base away there is no much larger clone; base qualities are not given.

Recombination linked TRBV12-3 or TRBV12-4 to TRBJ2-1, with the identity of the D gene unclear. The sample here was peripheral blood, taken on day 0 of AZD1222 vaccination. This receptor was identified in an adult in good health. This receptor has the CDR3 CASSLAGPNEQFF. At the DNA level, the sequence is TGTGCCAGCAGTTTAGCAGGTCCAAATGAGCAGTTCTTC.